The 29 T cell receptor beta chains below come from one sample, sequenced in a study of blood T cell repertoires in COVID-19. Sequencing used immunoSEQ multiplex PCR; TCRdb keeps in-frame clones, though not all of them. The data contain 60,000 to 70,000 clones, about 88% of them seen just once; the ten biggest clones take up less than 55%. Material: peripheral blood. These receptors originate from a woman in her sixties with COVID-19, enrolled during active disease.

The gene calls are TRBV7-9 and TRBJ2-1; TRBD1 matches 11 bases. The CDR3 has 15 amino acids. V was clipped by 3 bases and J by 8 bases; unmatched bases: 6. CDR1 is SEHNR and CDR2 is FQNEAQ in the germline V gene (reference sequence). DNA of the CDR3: TGTGCCAGCAGCTTCTTCCGGACAGGGGGCTATGAGCAGTTCTTC. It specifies CASSFFRTGGYEQFF.

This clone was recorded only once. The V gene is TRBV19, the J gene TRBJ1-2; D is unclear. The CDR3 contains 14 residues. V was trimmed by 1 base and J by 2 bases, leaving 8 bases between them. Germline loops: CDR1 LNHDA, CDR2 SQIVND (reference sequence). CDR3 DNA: TGTGCCAGTAGTATAGCGGGTGGAAACTATGGCTACACCTTC. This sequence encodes CASSIAGGNYGYTF.

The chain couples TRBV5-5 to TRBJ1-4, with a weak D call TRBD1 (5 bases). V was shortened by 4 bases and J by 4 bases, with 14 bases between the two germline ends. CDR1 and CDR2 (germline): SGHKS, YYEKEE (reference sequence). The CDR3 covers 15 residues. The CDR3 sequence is CASSGAGTLNEKLFF. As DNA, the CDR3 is TGTGCCAGCAGCGGAGCGGGGACCCTTAATGAAAAACTGTTTTTT.

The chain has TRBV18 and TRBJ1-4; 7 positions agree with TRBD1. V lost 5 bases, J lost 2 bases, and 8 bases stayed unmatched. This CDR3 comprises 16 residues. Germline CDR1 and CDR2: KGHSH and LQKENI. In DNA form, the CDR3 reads TGTGCCAGCTCATATACACAGGGGCGGACTAATGAAAAACTGTTTTTT. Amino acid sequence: CASSYTQGRTNEKLFF.

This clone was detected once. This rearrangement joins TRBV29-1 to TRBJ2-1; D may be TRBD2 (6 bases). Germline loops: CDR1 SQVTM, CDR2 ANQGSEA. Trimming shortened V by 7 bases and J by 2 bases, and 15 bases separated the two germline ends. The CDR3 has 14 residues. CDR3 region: CSATLGGPYNEQFF. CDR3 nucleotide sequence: TGCAGCGCCACCCTGGGGGGACCCTACAATGAGCAGTTCTTC.

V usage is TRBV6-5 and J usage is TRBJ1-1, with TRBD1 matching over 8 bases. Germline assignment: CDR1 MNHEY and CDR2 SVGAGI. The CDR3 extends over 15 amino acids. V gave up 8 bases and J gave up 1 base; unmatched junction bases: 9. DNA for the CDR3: TGTGCCAGCGGCTGGACAGGGCACGGGAACACTGAAGCTTTCTTT. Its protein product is CASGWTGHGNTEAFF.

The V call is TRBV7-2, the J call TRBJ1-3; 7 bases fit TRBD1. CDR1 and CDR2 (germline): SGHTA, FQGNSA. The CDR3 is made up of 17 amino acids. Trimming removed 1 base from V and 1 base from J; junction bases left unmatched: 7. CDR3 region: CASSLDRGLASGNTIYF. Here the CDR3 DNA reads TGTGCCAGCAGCTTAGACAGGGGATTAGCTTCTGGAAACACCATATATTTT. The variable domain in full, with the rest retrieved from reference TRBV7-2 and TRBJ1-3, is GAGVSQSPSNKVTEKGKDVELRCDPISGHTALYWYRQSLGQGLEFLIYFQGNSAPDKSGLPSDRFSAERTGGSVSTLTIQRTQQEDSAVYLCASSLDRGLASGNTIYFGEGSWLTVV.

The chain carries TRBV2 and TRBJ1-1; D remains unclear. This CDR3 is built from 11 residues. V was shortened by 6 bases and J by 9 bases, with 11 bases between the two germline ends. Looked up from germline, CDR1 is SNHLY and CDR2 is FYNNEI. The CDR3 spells CASSAGIQAFF. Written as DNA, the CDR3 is TGTGCCAGCAGCGCGGGAATACAAGCTTTCTTT.

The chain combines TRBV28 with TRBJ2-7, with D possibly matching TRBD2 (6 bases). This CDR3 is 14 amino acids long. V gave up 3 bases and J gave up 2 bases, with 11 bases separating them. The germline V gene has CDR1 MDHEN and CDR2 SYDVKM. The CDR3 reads CASSLGLRAYEQYF. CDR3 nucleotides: TGTGCCAGCAGTTTGGGACTTAGAGCCTACGAGCAGTACTTC.

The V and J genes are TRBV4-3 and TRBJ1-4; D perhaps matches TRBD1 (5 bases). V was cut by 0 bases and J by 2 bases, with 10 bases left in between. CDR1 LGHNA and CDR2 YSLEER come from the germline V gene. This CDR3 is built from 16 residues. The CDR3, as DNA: TGCGCCAGCAGCCAAGATGGGGCGGGGACTAATGAAAAACTGTTTTTT. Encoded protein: CASSQDGAGTNEKLFF.

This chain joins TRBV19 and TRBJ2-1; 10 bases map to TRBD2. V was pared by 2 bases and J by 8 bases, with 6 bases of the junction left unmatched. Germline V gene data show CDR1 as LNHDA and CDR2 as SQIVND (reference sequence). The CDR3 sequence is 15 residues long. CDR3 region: CASSIKKREGDEQFF. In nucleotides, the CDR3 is TGTGCCAGTAGTATAAAAAAGCGGGAGGGTGATGAGCAGTTCTTC. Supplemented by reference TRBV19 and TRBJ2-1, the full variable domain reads DGGITQSPKYLFRKEGQNVTLSCEQNLNHDAMYWYRQDPGQGLRLIYYSQIVNDFQKGDIAEGYSVSREKKESFPLTVTSAQKNPTAFYLCASSIKKREGDEQFFGPGTRLTVL.

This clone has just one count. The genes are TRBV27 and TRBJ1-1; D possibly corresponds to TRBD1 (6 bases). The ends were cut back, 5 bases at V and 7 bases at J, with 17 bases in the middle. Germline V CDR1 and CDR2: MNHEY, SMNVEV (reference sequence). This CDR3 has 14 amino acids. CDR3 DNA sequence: TGTGCCAGCAGTAGCAACAGGGTCGTGAGTGAAGCTTTCTTT. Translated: CASSSNRVVSEAFF.

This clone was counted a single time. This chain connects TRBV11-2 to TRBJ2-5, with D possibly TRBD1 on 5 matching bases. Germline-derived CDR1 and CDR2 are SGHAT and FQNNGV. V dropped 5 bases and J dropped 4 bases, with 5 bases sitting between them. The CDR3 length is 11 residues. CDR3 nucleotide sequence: TGTGCCAGCAGCAGGGGAGAGACCCAGTACTTC. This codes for CASSRGETQYF.

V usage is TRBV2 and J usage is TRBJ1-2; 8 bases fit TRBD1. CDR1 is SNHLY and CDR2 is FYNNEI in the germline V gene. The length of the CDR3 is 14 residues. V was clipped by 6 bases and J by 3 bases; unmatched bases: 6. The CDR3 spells CASRRQGADYGYTF. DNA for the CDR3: TGTGCCAGCAGAAGGCAGGGGGCGGACTATGGCTACACCTTC.

CDR3 sequence (DNA): TGCGCCAGCAGCCTACAGGGGATTGGGACTGAAGCTTTCTTT. This gives the protein CASSLQGIGTEAFF. This rearrangement joins TRBV5-1 to TRBJ1-1; 7 bases fit TRBD1. Trimming removed 4 bases from V and 5 bases from J; junction bases left unmatched: 8. This CDR3 has 14 amino acids. Germline CDR1 is SGHRS and CDR2 is YFSETQ.

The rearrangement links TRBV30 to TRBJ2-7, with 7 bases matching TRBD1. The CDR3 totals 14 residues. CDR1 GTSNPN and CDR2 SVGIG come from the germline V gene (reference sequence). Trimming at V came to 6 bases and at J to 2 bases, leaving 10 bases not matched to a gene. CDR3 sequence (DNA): TGTGCCTGCTTAAACCGGGACAGAACCTACGAGCAGTACTTC. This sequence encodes CACLNRDRTYEQYF.

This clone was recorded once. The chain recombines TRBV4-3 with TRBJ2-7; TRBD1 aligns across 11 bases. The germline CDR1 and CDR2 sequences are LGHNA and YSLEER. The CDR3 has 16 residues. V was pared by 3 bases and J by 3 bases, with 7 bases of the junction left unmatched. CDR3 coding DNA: TGCGCCAGCAGCCAGAGGGTAGGGACAGGGGGCTACGAGCAGTACTTC. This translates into CASSQRVGTGGYEQYF.

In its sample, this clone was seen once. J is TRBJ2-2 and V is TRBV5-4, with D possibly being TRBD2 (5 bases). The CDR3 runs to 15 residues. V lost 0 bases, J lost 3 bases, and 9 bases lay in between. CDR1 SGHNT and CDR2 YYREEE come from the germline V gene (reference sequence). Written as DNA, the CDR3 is TGTGCCAGCAGCTTGGATCTAGCAGACACCGGGGAGCTGTTTTTT. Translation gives CASSLDLADTGELFF. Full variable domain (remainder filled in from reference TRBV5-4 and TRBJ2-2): ETGVTQSPTHLIKTRGQQVTLRCSSQSGHNTVSWYQQALGQGPQFIFQYYREEENGRGNFPPRFSGLQFPNYSSELNVNALELDDSALYLCASSLDLADTGELFFGEGSRLTVL.

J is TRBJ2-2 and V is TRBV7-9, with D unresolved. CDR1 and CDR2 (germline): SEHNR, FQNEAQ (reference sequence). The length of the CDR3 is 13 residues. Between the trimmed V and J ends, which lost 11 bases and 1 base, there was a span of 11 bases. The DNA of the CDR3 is TGTGCCGTTCAGCCGGGGAACACCGGGGAGCTGTTTTTT. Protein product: CAVQPGNTGELFF.

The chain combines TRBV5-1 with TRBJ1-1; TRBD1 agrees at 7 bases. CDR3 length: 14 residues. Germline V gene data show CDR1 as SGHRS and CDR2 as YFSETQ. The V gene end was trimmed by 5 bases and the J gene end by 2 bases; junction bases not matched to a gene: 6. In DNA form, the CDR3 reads TGCGCCAGCAGGCAGGGACAGCTCAACACTGAAGCTTTCTTT. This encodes CASRQGQLNTEAFF.

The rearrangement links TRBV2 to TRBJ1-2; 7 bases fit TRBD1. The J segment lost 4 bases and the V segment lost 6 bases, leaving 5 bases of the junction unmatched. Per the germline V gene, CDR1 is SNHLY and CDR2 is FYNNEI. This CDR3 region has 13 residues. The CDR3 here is CASRYRGGYGYTF. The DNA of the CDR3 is TGTGCCAGCAGGTACAGGGGTGGCTATGGCTACACCTTC.

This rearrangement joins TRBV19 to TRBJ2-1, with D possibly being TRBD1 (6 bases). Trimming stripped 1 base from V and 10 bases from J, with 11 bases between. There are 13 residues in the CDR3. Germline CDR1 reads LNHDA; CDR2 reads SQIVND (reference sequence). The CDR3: CASSIGAGDEQFF. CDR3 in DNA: TGTGCCAGTAGTATAGGGGCAGGGGACGAGCAGTTCTTC.

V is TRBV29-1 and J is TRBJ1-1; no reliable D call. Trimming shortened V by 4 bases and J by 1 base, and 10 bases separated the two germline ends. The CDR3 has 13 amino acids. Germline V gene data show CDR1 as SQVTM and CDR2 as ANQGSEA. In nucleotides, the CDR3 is TGCAGCGTTGGTAGAGTTCCGAACACTGAAGCTTTCTTT. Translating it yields CSVGRVPNTEAFF.

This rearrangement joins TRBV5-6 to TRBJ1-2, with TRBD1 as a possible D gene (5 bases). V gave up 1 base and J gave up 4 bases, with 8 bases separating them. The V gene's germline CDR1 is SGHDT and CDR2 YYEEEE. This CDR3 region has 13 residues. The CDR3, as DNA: TGTGCCAGCAGCTTGCCAGGGATCTATGGCTACACCTTC. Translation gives CASSLPGIYGYTF.

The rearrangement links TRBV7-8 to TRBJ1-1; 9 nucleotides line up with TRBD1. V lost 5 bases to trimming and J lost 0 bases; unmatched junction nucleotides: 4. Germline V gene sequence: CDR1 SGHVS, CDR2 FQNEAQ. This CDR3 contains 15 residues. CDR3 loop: CASSPGTGMNTEAFF. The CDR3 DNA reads TGTGCCAGCAGCCCGGGGACAGGGATGAACACTGAAGCTTTCTTT.

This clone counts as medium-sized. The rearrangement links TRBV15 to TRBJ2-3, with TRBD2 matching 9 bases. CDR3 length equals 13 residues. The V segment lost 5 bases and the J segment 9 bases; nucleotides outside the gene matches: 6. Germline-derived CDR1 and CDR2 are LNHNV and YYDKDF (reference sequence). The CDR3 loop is CATSGIAGETQYF. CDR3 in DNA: TGTGCCACCAGCGGGATAGCGGGAGAGACGCAGTATTTT. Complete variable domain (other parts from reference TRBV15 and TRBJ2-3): DAMVIQNPRYQVTQFGKPVTLSCSQTLNHNVMYWYQQKSSQAPKLLFHYYDKDFNNEADTPDNFQSRRPNTSFCFLDIRSPGLGDTAMYLCATSGIAGETQYFGPGTRLTVL.

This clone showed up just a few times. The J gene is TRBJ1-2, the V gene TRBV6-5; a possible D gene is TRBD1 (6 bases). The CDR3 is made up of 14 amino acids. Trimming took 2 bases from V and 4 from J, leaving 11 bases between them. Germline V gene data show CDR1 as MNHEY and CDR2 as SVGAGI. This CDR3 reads CASSYRTVGYGYTF. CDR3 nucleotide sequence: TGTGCCAGCAGTTACAGGACAGTCGGCTATGGCTACACCTTC.

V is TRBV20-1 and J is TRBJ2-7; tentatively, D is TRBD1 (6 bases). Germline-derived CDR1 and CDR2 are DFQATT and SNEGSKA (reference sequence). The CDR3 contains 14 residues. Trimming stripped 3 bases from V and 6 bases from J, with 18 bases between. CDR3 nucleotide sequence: TGCAGTGCTAGTCGGTTGGGGGCTCAAGGCGAGCAGTACTTC. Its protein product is CSASRLGAQGEQYF.

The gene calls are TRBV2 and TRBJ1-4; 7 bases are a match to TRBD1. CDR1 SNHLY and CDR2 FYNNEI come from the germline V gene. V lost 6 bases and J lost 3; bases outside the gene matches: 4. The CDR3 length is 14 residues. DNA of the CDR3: TGTGCCAGCAGGAGGGACAGTCCTAATGAAAAACTGTTTTTT. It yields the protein CASRRDSPNEKLFF.